This TCR beta chain was observed in a study of blood T cell repertoires in COVID-19. The CDR3 has 18 residues. The protocol was immunoSEQ multiplex PCR, while the TCRdb copy is restricted to in-frame clones and leaves out a portion. Of 200,000 to 300,000 clones listed, 85% are singletons. Specimen: peripheral blood. The V gene is TRBV21-1, the J gene TRBJ2-1; the table's D gene call, TRBD2, was not cross checked with the DNA. TRBV21-1 represents a pseudogene. The sequence derives from a woman aged 55-75 years with active or convalescent COVID-19. The CDR3 DNA follows: TGTGCCAGCAGCAATATAACTGACGGGTTGGTTACCTACAATGAGCAGTTCTTC. Its protein product is CASSNITDGLVTYNEQFF.